This T cell receptor (beta chain) originates from a study of Graves' ophthalmopathy and Graves' hyperthyroidism. Study-wide results and caveats: The study's model predicted ophthalmopathy progression at around 70% sensitivity and about 78% specificity.

The CDR3 consists of 13 residues. CDR1 and CDR2 (germline): SQVTM, ANQGSEA. Amplification of the TCR beta CDR3 regions used RNA transcripts (as template). An opening RT-PCR round employed HTBI primers and preceded a second-round multiplex PCR. TCRdb re-derived calls from the multiplex PCR reads in MiXCR, one entry per CDR3 protein. Among 560,000 or so distinct CDR3 sequences listed, under 40% were seen once. Points on this clonotype: Its cognate antigen is unknown. Germline and junction disagree at one end, which may indicate a read error.

The sequence was obtained from an adult man with Graves' hyperthyroidism. Sequences were obtained from peripheral blood or thyroid tissue (not recorded which). The chain carries TRBV29-1 and TRBJ1-4, with a weak D call TRBD1 (6 bases). Here the CDR3 DNA reads TGCAGCGTCGAGGGGGACTCCAATGAAAGACTGTTTTTT. Amino acids: CSVEGDSNERLFF.